This entry is about one TCR beta chain. The source of the sample is a study of blood T cells in healthy people across ages. Germline-derived CDR1 and CDR2 are LNHNV and YYDKDF (reference sequence). The CDR3 has 13 amino acids. Together with a sample-barcoded 5' primer, a J-beta primer mix was included in a second PCR lasting about 6 to 11 cycles. TCRdb independently ran MiXCR on the 5' RACE reads; one entry per CDR3 protein. The sample shows about 680,000 distinct CDR3 sequences, about half of them seen only once. This clonotype originated in a woman aged 60-75 years in good health. V gene TRBV15 combines with J gene TRBJ2-4; D gene ambiguous. The better agreement between TRBJ2-7 and the DNA end casts doubt on the J call. The material sequenced was blood. CDR3 nucleotide sequence: TGTGCCACCAGCGGAAGCAGGAGCTACGAGCAGTACTTC. As protein: CATSGSRSYEQYF.